The 28 T cell receptor beta chains reported below all come from one sample, sequenced in a study of Graves' ophthalmopathy and Graves' hyperthyroidism. RNA served as the template for amplifying TCR beta CDR3 regions. The first-round RT-PCR employed HTBI primers together with the Qiagen OneStep RT-PCR kit. A multiplex PCR was then performed as the second round. Each CDR3 protein gets one entry after TCRdb re-called the multiplex PCR reads with MiXCR. The data show around 400,000 distinct CDR3 sequences, with about 18% seen just once and roughly 1.5% held by the top ten. Sequencing was carried out using peripheral blood. The receptors come from a young woman with Graves' ophthalmopathy.

This clonotype was recorded many times. V is TRBV28 and J is TRBJ1-1, with 8 bases aligning to TRBD1. V was clipped by 5 bases and J by 4 bases; unmatched bases: 6. The CDR3 runs to 14 residues. Looked up from germline, CDR1 is MDHEN and CDR2 is SYDVKM. CDR3 sequence reads: CASSPPGQGTEAFF. The CDR3 DNA reads TGTGCCAGCAGTCCACCTGGACAGGGCACTGAAGCTTTCTTT. Full variable domain (remainder filled in from reference TRBV28 and TRBJ1-1): DVKVTQSSRYLVKRTGEKVFLECVQDMDHENMFWYRQDPGLGLRLIYFSYDVKMKEKGDIPEGYSVSREKKERFSLILESASTNQTSMYLCASSPPGQGTEAFFGQGTRLTVV.

At least ten counts were recorded for this clonotype. The chain uses TRBV20-1 and TRBJ2-7, with 9 bases that match TRBD1. The CDR3 totals 11 residues. V shed 6 bases and J 6 bases; nucleotides not matched to a gene: 3. Germline-derived CDR1 and CDR2 are DFQATT and SNEGSKA (reference sequence). CDR3 loop: CSARDRAEQYF. The CDR3 coding sequence is TGCAGTGCCAGGGACAGGGCCGAGCAGTACTTC.

This clonotype was observed at least ten times. The chain uses TRBV28 and TRBJ2-2; no definite D call. Deletions cut 2 bases from V and 6 bases from J, with 7 bases between. CDR1 is MDHEN, CDR2 SYDVKM, per germline. This CDR3 comprises 13 residues. For the CDR3, the DNA is TGTGCCAGCAGTTTAATAGACGCCGGGGAGCTGTTTTTT. Its translation is CASSLIDAGELFF.

This clonotype has ten or more counts. The rearrangement links TRBV7-8 to TRBJ2-7; D is possibly TRBD2 (6 bases). Germline V gives CDR1 SGHVS, CDR2 FQNEAQ. V gave up 5 bases and J gave up 3 bases, with 23 bases separating them. CDR3 length equals 17 residues. The CDR3 sequence is CASSPFVVAGTHYEQYF. Here the CDR3 DNA reads TGTGCCAGCAGCCCATTCGTAGTGGCAGGGACTCACTACGAGCAGTACTTC.

This clonotype occurred many times. The chain combines TRBV27 with TRBJ2-5; TRBD2 matches at 8 bases. This CDR3 spans 14 amino acids. After removal of 3 bases from V and 5 bases from J, the junction contained 5 bases not matched to a gene. Germline V gene lookup returns CDR1 MNHEY and CDR2 SMNVEV (reference sequence). CDR3: CASSLGLDGETQYF. The CDR3 nucleotides are TGTGCCAGCAGTTTGGGACTAGATGGGGAGACCCAGTACTTC.

The rearrangement joins TRBV7-2 to TRBJ2-5; D is undetermined. V was trimmed by 5 bases and J by 2 bases, leaving 12 bases between them. The CDR3 extends over 14 amino acids. From germline, CDR1 is SGHTA and CDR2 FQGNSA. The DNA of the CDR3 is TGTGCCAGCAGCCCGCAGATGGGACAAGAGACCCAGTACTTC. Its protein is CASSPQMGQETQYF.

This clonotype was observed at least ten times. The chain uses TRBV27 and TRBJ1-1; D gene uncertain. V lost 3 bases and J lost 7, with 15 bases in between. The CDR3 covers 14 residues. Germline V gives CDR1 MNHEY, CDR2 SMNVEV (reference sequence). Written as DNA, the CDR3 is TGTGCCAGCAGTTTTAGGGCTACGGGAGATGAAGCTTTCTTT. Its protein product is CASSFRATGDEAFF.

This clonotype was observed at least ten times. V usage is TRBV20-1 and J usage is TRBJ1-1; the D gene is possibly TRBD1 (6 bases). Trimming removed 5 bases at V and 7 bases at J, with 11 bases between. Germline CDR1 is DFQATT and CDR2 is SNEGSKA (reference sequence). There are 11 residues in the CDR3. The CDR3, as DNA: TGCAGTGCTGGACAGAGATTTGAAGCTTTCTTT. Residues: CSAGQRFEAFF.

The sample holds many counts of this clonotype. The genes are TRBV2 and TRBJ1-5; the D is unclear. The CDR3 has 15 amino acids. The germline CDR1 and CDR2 sequences are SNHLY and FYNNEI. The V end was cut by 2 bases, the J end by 6 bases, with 14 bases between. CDR3 sequence (DNA): TGTGCCAGCAGTGAACACGGGGTAGAAGGTCAGCCCCAGCATTTT. The encoded protein is CASSEHGVEGQPQHF.

This clonotype was recorded at least ten times. V gene TRBV30 combines with J gene TRBJ1-3; no reliable D call. The germline V gene has CDR1 GTSNPN and CDR2 SVGIG (reference sequence). The CDR3 extends over 14 amino acids. Trimming removed 5 bases at V and 0 bases at J, with 11 bases between. In DNA form, the CDR3 reads TGTGCCTGGGCACTATCGAACTCTGGAAACACCATATATTTT. Its translation is CAWALSNSGNTIYF. Full variable domain (remainder filled in from reference TRBV30 and TRBJ1-3): SQTIHQWPATLVQPVGSPLSLECTVEGTSNPNLYWYRQAAGRGLQLLFYSVGIGQISSEVPQNLSASRPQDRQFILSSKKLLLSDSGFYLCAWALSNSGNTIYFGEGSWLTVV.

This clonotype appeared many times. The chain links TRBV19 to TRBJ1-5, with D unresolved. Germline V gives CDR1 LNHDA, CDR2 SQIVND (reference sequence). V was trimmed by 5 bases and J by 5 bases, leaving 13 bases between them. The CDR3 spans 14 residues. The CDR3 protein is CASSPRTAYQPQHF. The CDR3 DNA reads as TGTGCCAGTAGTCCCCGGACCGCCTATCAGCCCCAGCATTTT.

This clonotype has a count of ten or more. The CDR3: CASGVAGLDIQYF. The CDR3 nucleotides are TGTGCCAGCGGGGTAGCGGGTCTCGACATTCAGTACTTC. This rearrangement joins TRBV2 to TRBJ2-4; 7 nucleotides line up with TRBD2. Germline-derived CDR1 and CDR2 are SNHLY and FYNNEI. The V gene end was trimmed by 8 bases and the J gene end by 8 bases; junction bases not matched to a gene: 9. The CDR3 runs 13 residues.

This clonotype was counted ten times or more. The rearrangement links TRBV28 to TRBJ2-7, with D perhaps matching TRBD2 (6 bases). There are 13 residues in the CDR3. CDR1 and CDR2 from the germline V gene are MDHEN and SYDVKM. Trimming removed 9 bases from V and 2 bases from J, with 14 bases in between. DNA for the CDR3: TGTGCCAGTACCTCGGGGGAACCCTACGAGCAGTACTTC. As protein: CASTSGEPYEQYF. The complete variable domain, with remaining parts taken from reference TRBV28 and TRBJ2-7, reads DVKVTQSSRYLVKRTGEKVFLECVQDMDHENMFWYRQDPGLGLRLIYFSYDVKMKEKGDIPEGYSVSREKKERFSLILESASTNQTSMYLCASTSGEPYEQYFGPGTRLTVT.

The rearrangement joins TRBV27 to TRBJ1-6; D is undetermined. The CDR3 is 14 residues long. Trimming stripped 4 bases from V and 10 bases from J, with 14 bases between. The germline V gene has CDR1 MNHEY and CDR2 SMNVEV (reference sequence). CDR3 sequence (DNA): TGTGCCAGCAGTTCAAAAGTACCTTGGTCACCCCTCCACTTT. This codes for CASSSKVPWSPLHF.

This clonotype was picked up many times. One end of the junction does not line up with germline, which may come from a read error. The chain is built from TRBV6-5 and TRBJ1-1; no reliable D call. This CDR3 has 15 residues. The V gene's germline CDR1 is MNHEY and CDR2 SVGAGI. The CDR3 DNA reads as TGTGCCAGCAGTGACTCACGACCGGCGGGGACTGAAGCTTTCTTT. This translates into CASSDSRPAGTEAFF.

This sequence joins TRBV19 and TRBJ2-3, with 12 bases matching TRBD2. The CDR3 is 15 amino acids. V shed 9 bases and J 2 bases; nucleotides not matched to a gene: 6. Germline CDR1 and CDR2: LNHDA and SQIVND (reference sequence). Here the CDR3 DNA reads TGTGCCAGCTCAGGACTAGCGGGGATCACAGATACGCAGTATTTT. Its protein product is CASSGLAGITDTQYF.

This clonotype was observed at least ten times. V is TRBV2 and J is TRBJ2-2; 7 positions match TRBD2. V lost 4 bases to trimming and J lost 6 bases; unmatched junction nucleotides: 8. CDR3 length equals 15 residues. Per germline, CDR1 SNHLY and CDR2 FYNNEI. CDR3 sequence reads: CASSGGGRLSGELFF. The CDR3 DNA reads TGTGCCAGCAGTGGCGGGGGTCGGCTCTCCGGGGAGCTGTTTTTT.

Ten or more counts support this clonotype. In DNA form, the CDR3 reads TGTGCCAGTGGAGGACAGGCAAGTAGCAATCAGCCCCAGCATTTT. Translating it yields CASGGQASSNQPQHF. The rearrangement uses TRBV19 and TRBJ1-5; TRBD1 matches 7 bases. Germline trimming cut 8 bases from V and 0 bases from J; bases unmatched to any gene: 7. Germline lookup yields CDR1 LNHDA and CDR2 SQIVND (reference sequence). The CDR3 is 15 residues long.

This clonotype was seen repeatedly, ten times or more. J is TRBJ2-5 and V is TRBV25-1, with D uncertain. The length of the CDR3 is 15 residues. Germline V gene data show CDR1 as MGHDK and CDR2 as SYGVNS. V lost 5 bases to trimming and J lost 5 bases, with 18 bases between them. CDR3: CASSPPLEEVETQYF. The CDR3 DNA reads TGTGCCAGCAGTCCCCCCTTAGAAGAGGTGGAGACCCAGTACTTC.

The chain carries TRBV11-2 and TRBJ2-2; 9 bases match TRBD1. The V and J ends lost 1 base and 1 base, in that order; junction bases with no gene match: 10. The CDR3 runs to 19 residues. Germline loops: CDR1 SGHAT, CDR2 FQNNGV. Here the CDR3 DNA reads TGTGCCAGCAGCTTAGTTACCCCCCGGGACAGGGTGAACACCGGGGAGCTGTTTTTT. As protein: CASSLVTPRDRVNTGELFF. The complete variable domain, with remaining parts taken from reference TRBV11-2 and TRBJ2-2, reads EAGVAQSPRYKIIEKRQSVAFWCNPISGHATLYWYQQILGQGPKLLIQFQNNGVVDDSQLPKDRFSAERLKGVDSTLKIQPAKLEDSAVYLCASSLVTPRDRVNTGELFFGEGSRLTVL.

This clonotype appeared many times. The J gene is TRBJ2-5, the V gene TRBV27, with D tentatively TRBD1 (6 bases). V was clipped by 5 bases and J by 4 bases, with 17 bases between them. From germline, CDR1 is MNHEY and CDR2 SMNVEV (reference sequence). This CDR3 comprises 15 residues. The chain's CDR3 is CASSGISGVGETQYF. CDR3 in DNA: TGTGCCAGCAGTGGAATTTCAGGGGTAGGAGAGACCCAGTACTTC.

This clonotype was observed at least ten times. The chain joins TRBV27 to TRBJ1-5; no clear D. CDR1 and CDR2 (germline): MNHEY, SMNVEV (reference sequence). Trimming pared 3 bases from V and 7 bases from J, leaving 13 bases between. The length of the CDR3 is 14 residues. CDR3 region: CASSLSRVNQPQHF. CDR3 bases: TGTGCCAGCAGTTTGTCGAGGGTGAACCAGCCCCAGCATTTT.

This clonotype was detected ten times or more. V and J are TRBV7-9 and TRBJ2-5; 14 positions agree with TRBD2. Germline V gene data show CDR1 as SEHNR and CDR2 as FQNEAQ (reference sequence). This CDR3 has 15 amino acids. V lost 6 bases to trimming and J lost 2 bases; unmatched junction nucleotides: 2. This CDR3 reads CASRRLAGGQETQYF. CDR3 in DNA: TGTGCCAGCAGGAGACTAGCGGGGGGGCAAGAGACCCAGTACTTC.

This clonotype came up many times. The gene calls are TRBV6-5 and TRBJ2-4, with a possible D match to TRBD2 (5 bases). This CDR3 contains 13 residues. CDR1 MNHEY and CDR2 SVGAGI come from the germline V gene. The ends were cut back, 6 bases at V and 8 bases at J, with 14 bases in the middle. CDR3 in amino acids: CASSHDYIDIQYF. DNA of the CDR3: TGTGCCAGCAGCCACGACTATATAGACATTCAGTACTTC.

The chain couples TRBV18 to TRBJ1-1; 8 bases line up with TRBD1. J gave up 3 bases and V 3 bases, and 6 bases lay outside the gene matches. CDR1 KGHSH and CDR2 LQKENI come from the germline V gene. The CDR3 spans 15 residues. The CDR3 reads CASSPAQGAYTEAFF. Written as DNA, the CDR3 is TGTGCCAGCTCACCTGCCCAGGGGGCTTACACTGAAGCTTTCTTT.

This clonotype has at least ten counts. The V gene is TRBV7-2, the J gene TRBJ1-6; D is possibly TRBD1 (5 bases). V was pared by 5 bases and J by 5 bases, with 13 bases between. Per the germline V gene, CDR1 is SGHTA and CDR2 is FQGNSA. This CDR3 is built from 15 residues. The CDR3 loop reads CASSLIRVNNSPLHF. In nucleotides, the CDR3 is TGTGCCAGCAGCCTAATCAGGGTTAATAATTCACCCCTCCACTTT.

This clonotype was seen ten or more times. The junction differs from germline at one of its ends, possibly a read error. The rearrangement links TRBV5-1 to TRBJ2-2; no definite D call. The germline gives CDR1 SGHRS, CDR2 YFSETQ. This CDR3 is 15 amino acids long. The DNA of the CDR3 is TGCGCCAGCAGGTTGGCTGGCCTAAACACCGGGGAGCTGTTTTTT. Translating gives CASRLAGLNTGELFF.

The chain is built from TRBV6-5 and TRBJ1-2, with D possibly being TRBD1 (5 bases). Germline assignment: CDR1 MNHEY and CDR2 SVGAGI. This CDR3 is built from 14 residues. With 6 bases removed from V and 4 bases from J, the gap between germline ends came to 15 bases. This CDR3 is CASSYNTGGYGYTF. In nucleotides, the CDR3 is TGTGCCAGCAGCTACAATACAGGTGGCTATGGCTACACCTTC.